The 19 T cell receptor beta chains listed next were all sequenced from one sample in a study of T cell responses to AZD1222 COVID-19 vaccine. Measured with immunoSEQ multiplex PCR; TCRdb has only the in-frame clones, and not every one. The table records some 55,000 clones, around 90% of them present only once. This material consisted of peripheral blood, taken on day 0 of AZD1222 vaccination. These receptors were taken from an adult in good health.

The chain joins TRBV10-2 to TRBJ2-5, with TRBD2 matching over 7 bases. Unmatched junction bases numbered 7, after V lost 10 bases and J lost 5 bases. The length of the CDR3 is 12 residues. Looked up from germline, CDR1 is WSHSY and CDR2 is SAAADI. CDR3 in amino acids: CATKLASETQYF. Here the CDR3 DNA reads TGCGCCACCAAACTAGCGTCGGAGACCCAGTACTTC.

This chain joins TRBV5-4 and TRBJ1-1, with D uncertain. CDR1 is SGHNT and CDR2 is YYREEE in the germline V gene (reference sequence). The CDR3 loop spans 16 amino acids. V lost 4 bases and J lost 1, with 17 bases in between. CDR3 in DNA: TGTGCCAGCAGCCCGACCTTCCTCCAAACGAACACTGAAGCTTTCTTT. Protein: CASSPTFLQTNTEAFF.

CDR3 residues: CASTSSGIKYEQFF. For the CDR3, the DNA is TGCGCCAGCACCTCTAGCGGGATAAAGTATGAGCAGTTCTTC. The chain has TRBV10-2 and TRBJ2-1; 9 bases match TRBD2. Per the germline V gene, CDR1 is WSHSY and CDR2 is SAAADI. The CDR3 sequence is 14 residues long. J lost 8 bases, V lost 7 bases, and 9 bases had no gene match.

The chain recombines TRBV5-1 with TRBJ2-7, with 7 bases matching TRBD1. Germline-derived CDR1 and CDR2 are SGHRS and YFSETQ. Germline trimming cut 7 bases from V and 4 bases from J; bases unmatched to any gene: 11. The CDR3 sequence is 14 residues long. CDR3: CASSNPGQMYEQYF. The DNA of the CDR3 is TGCGCCAGCTCTAATCCGGGACAGATGTACGAGCAGTACTTC. Looking up the rest from reference TRBV5-1 and TRBJ2-7 gives the full variable domain: KAGVTQTPRYLIKTRGQQVTLSCSPISGHRSVSWYQQTPGQGLQFLFEYFSETQRNKGNFPGRFSGRQFSNSRSEMNVSTLELGDSALYLCASSNPGQMYEQYFGPGTRLTVT.

This clone occurred once. V and J are TRBV27 and TRBJ2-1; D remains unclear. This CDR3 is built from 13 residues. The V end lost 6 bases, the J end lost 4 bases, and 10 bases lay between the germline ends. The germline gives CDR1 MNHEY, CDR2 SMNVEV (reference sequence). The CDR3 DNA sequence: TGTGCCAGCAGGTCAGGAGTATACAATGAGCAGTTCTTC. It yields the protein CASRSGVYNEQFF.

The genes are TRBV5-1 and TRBJ2-7; D remains ambiguous. Germline CDR1 and CDR2: SGHRS and YFSETQ. The V and J ends lost 6 bases and 0 bases respectively, with 13 bases between them. The CDR3 consists of 14 residues. The CDR3, as DNA: TGCGCCAGCACCTGGACGGAGATCTCCTACGAGCAGTACTTC. Its translation: CASTWTEISYEQYF.

Here the CDR3 reads CASSSLGGQGTNYGYTF. CDR3 nucleotide sequence: TGTGCCAGCAGCTCCTTAGGGGGACAGGGCACTAACTATGGCTACACCTTC. This chain connects TRBV7-9 to TRBJ1-2, with 9 bases matching TRBD1. The germline V gene encodes CDR1 SEHNR and CDR2 FQNEAQ (reference sequence). The CDR3 extends over 17 amino acids. With 4 bases clipped from V and 0 bases from J, the junction kept 9 bases outside the gene matches.

The J gene is TRBJ2-7, the V gene TRBV15; 8 nucleotides line up with TRBD2. The V segment lost 0 bases and the J segment 3 bases; nucleotides outside the gene matches: 4. CDR3 length: 15 residues. Germline V gene data show CDR1 as LNHNV and CDR2 as YYDKDF (reference sequence). The CDR3: CATSRDTGGVYEQYF. CDR3 sequence (DNA): TGTGCCACCAGCAGAGATACGGGAGGGGTCTACGAGCAGTACTTC.

This clone was counted a single time. The chain recombines TRBV6-5 with TRBJ1-2, with D possibly TRBD1 on 6 matching bases. V dropped 11 bases and J dropped 2 bases, with 15 bases sitting between them. CDR1 and CDR2 from the germline V gene are MNHEY and SVGAGI. There are 13 residues in the CDR3. The CDR3 coding sequence is TGTGCCTCCCAGGGGAGGCTCAACTATGGCTACACCTTC. This sequence encodes CASQGRLNYGYTF.

This clone was picked up a small number of times. The chain is built from TRBV19 and TRBJ1-1, with D unclear. The CDR3 totals 15 residues. Germline V gene data show CDR1 as LNHDA and CDR2 as SQIVND (reference sequence). The V gene lost 5 bases and the J gene lost 10 bases, with 23 bases spanning the gap. CDR3 coding DNA: TGTGCCAGTAGTTTGACCGTTGTGGGCTCGGGCCGAGCTTTCTTT. Its translation: CASSLTVVGSGRAFF.

The chain uses TRBV30 and TRBJ1-2; D uncertain. The germline V gene encodes CDR1 GTSNPN and CDR2 SVGIG (reference sequence). Deletions cut 1 base from V and 4 bases from J, with 13 bases between. The CDR3 extends over 14 amino acids. CDR3 bases: TGTGCCTGGAGTGCAGGACCGACGATCTATGGCTACACCTTC. It codes for CAWSAGPTIYGYTF.

This clone was seen once. This sequence joins TRBV7-2 and TRBJ2-1, with 10 bases aligning to TRBD2. The CDR3 sequence is 16 residues long. V gave up 5 bases and J gave up 5 bases; unmatched junction bases: 9. Germline CDR1 and CDR2: SGHTA and FQGNSA. The CDR3 nucleotides are TGTGCCAGCAGCCGGACTAGCGGCCCAGGGAACAATGAGCAGTTCTTC. Amino acids: CASSRTSGPGNNEQFF. Full variable domain (remainder filled in from reference TRBV7-2 and TRBJ2-1): GAGVSQSPSNKVTEKGKDVELRCDPISGHTALYWYRQSLGQGLEFLIYFQGNSAPDKSGLPSDRFSAERTGGSVSTLTIQRTQQEDSAVYLCASSRTSGPGNNEQFFGPGTRLTVL.

Written as DNA, the CDR3 is TGCGCCAGCAGTGAGTCGGGACAGACCTACGAGCAGTACTTC. It yields the protein CASSESGQTYEQYF. The chain employs TRBV10-1 and TRBJ2-7, with TRBD1 matching over 7 bases. Germline trimming cut 0 bases from V and 2 bases from J; bases unmatched to any gene: 1. The germline V gene encodes CDR1 WNHNN and CDR2 SYGVQD (reference sequence). The CDR3 runs 14 residues.

The chain employs TRBV3-1 (or the pseudogene TRBV3-2) and TRBJ2-1; no definite D call. This CDR3 contains 13 residues. Per germline, CDR1 LGHDT and CDR2 YNNKEL (reference sequence). Trimming took 3 bases from V and 6 from J, leaving 9 bases between them. CDR3 protein: CASSQTDVNEQFF. The CDR3 DNA follows: TGTGCCAGCAGCCAGACTGACGTCAATGAGCAGTTCTTC.

The chain has TRBV28 and TRBJ2-7; no definite D call. Germline V gene data show CDR1 as MDHEN and CDR2 as SYDVKM. Trimming cost V 7 bases and J 1 base, with 11 bases left between them. This CDR3 is built from 13 residues. CDR3 bases: TGTGCCAGCACAAACGGCCAGTCCTACGAGCAGTACTTC. Translating gives CASTNGQSYEQYF.

V usage is TRBV5-4 and J usage is TRBJ2-7, with a weak D call TRBD1 (6 bases). Germline values: CDR1 SGHNT, CDR2 YYREEE (reference sequence). CDR3 size: 13 residues. Trimming took 4 bases from V and 6 from J, leaving 14 bases between them. DNA for the CDR3: TGTGCCAGCAGCGGCAGGGGTTCAGGCGAGCAGTACTTC. Its translation is CASSGRGSGEQYF.

This chain connects TRBV19 to TRBJ1-5, with 11 bases identical to TRBD1. This CDR3 has 14 residues. Trimming at V came to 7 bases and at J to 7 bases, leaving 6 bases not matched to a gene. CDR1 and CDR2 from the germline V gene are LNHDA and SQIVND (reference sequence). The CDR3 region has the DNA TGTGCCAGTACCAGGGACAGGGGGTACCAGCCCCAGCATTTT. This sequence encodes CASTRDRGYQPQHF.

The chain links TRBV28 to TRBJ1-1, with a tentative D call TRBD1 (5 bases). CDR1 MDHEN and CDR2 SYDVKM come from the germline V gene. V was cut by 5 bases and J by 11 bases, with 21 bases left in between. The CDR3 has 14 amino acids. The CDR3, as DNA: TGTGCCAGCAGTCCGCACTTCAGGGTATTATGGGCTTTCTTT. It encodes CASSPHFRVLWAFF.

The V call is TRBV18, the J call TRBJ1-1, with D possibly being TRBD1 (5 bases). V was clipped by 4 bases and J by 4 bases, with 13 bases between them. Germline V CDR1 and CDR2: KGHSH, LQKENI. The CDR3 loop spans 14 amino acids. In nucleotides, the CDR3 is TGTGCCAGCTCACTCAGGGCGGAGGTCACTGAAGCTTTCTTT. It codes for CASSLRAEVTEAFF.